This T cell receptor beta chain stems from a study of Graves' ophthalmopathy and Graves' hyperthyroidism. Germline lookup yields CDR1 SGHRS and CDR2 YFSETQ. The CDR3 loop spans 15 amino acids. Investigators amplified TCR beta CDR3 regions from RNA transcripts. In the first round, RT-PCR was carried out with HTBI primers, and a multiplex PCR formed the second round. TCRdb re-called the multiplex PCR reads with MiXCR, one entry per CDR3 protein. The sample yields 200,000 to 250,000 distinct CDR3 sequences, 20% to 25% seen once. In the case of this clonotype: This may be a read error, as it is one base from a much larger clone.

In donors with ophthalmopathy, activity was moderate-to-severe, with CAS ≥3, NOSPECS ≥4 and duration under 3 months. This chain uses TRBV5-1 with TRBJ2-7; D gene uncertain. Sequencing was done on a sample of peripheral blood. The source of this sequence is a woman in her fifties or sixties with Graves' ophthalmopathy. CDR3 loop: CASRLDRNSTYEQYF. CDR3 DNA sequence: TGCGCCAGCAGATTGGATAGAAATTCTACCTACGAGCAGTACTTC. Full variable domain (remainder filled in from reference TRBV5-1 and TRBJ2-7): KAGVTQTPRYLIKTRGQQVTLSCSPISGHRSVSWYQQTPGQGLQFLFEYFSETQRNKGNFPGRFSGRQFSNSRSEMNVSTLELGDSALYLCASRLDRNSTYEQYFGPGTRLTVT.